Here is one T cell receptor beta chain with its context. The sample belongs to a study of shared clonotypes between healthy human individuals. The V gene end was trimmed by 5 bases and the J gene end by 6 bases; junction bases not matched to a gene: 9. The CDR3 length is 14 residues. Germline CDR1 is SGHTA and CDR2 is FQGNSA. The repertoire was sequenced with immunoSEQ multiplex PCR; TCRdb's copy has only in-frame clones and lacks some. The table shows 650,000 to 700,000 clones, with roughly 87% occurring only once. Sample: memory CD8+ T cells from PBMCs. As to subset: CD45RO+ cells pooled with CCR7-negative TemRA cells. The receptor was derived from a man younger than 30 in good health. Some clones in this sample may be carry-over from other donors' samples. This chain joins TRBV7-2 and TRBJ2-7; 8 bases match TRBD1. CDR3 sequence: CASSRTTGDGEQYF. The CDR3 coding sequence is TGTGCCAGCAGCCGAACGACAGGGGACGGCGAGCAGTACTTC.